This T cell receptor (beta chain) was recovered during a study of CD8 T cells in Susac syndrome. Sequencing of TCR beta was performed on blood CD8+ and CD4+ T cells. V was clipped by 5 bases and J by 3 bases, with 17 bases between them. Germline CDR1 and CDR2: MNHEY and SMNVEV (reference sequence). The CDR3 contains 15 residues. An input of about 0.5 to 1 ug of RNA was subjected to reverse transcription using random hexamers. One entry per CDR3 protein, called by TCRdb with MiXCR from the immunoSEQ multiplex PCR reads. The sample contains tens of thousands of distinct CDR3 sequences, roughly nine tenths of which appear only once.

The sequence came from a human donor with multiple sclerosis. The rearrangement joins TRBV27 to TRBJ2-7; D not resolved. Sequenced material: CD8+ T cells from PBMCs. This CDR3 is CASSQTLMGYYEQYF. Written as DNA, the CDR3 is TGTGCCAGCAGTCAAACCCTGATGGGATACTACGAGCAGTACTTC.